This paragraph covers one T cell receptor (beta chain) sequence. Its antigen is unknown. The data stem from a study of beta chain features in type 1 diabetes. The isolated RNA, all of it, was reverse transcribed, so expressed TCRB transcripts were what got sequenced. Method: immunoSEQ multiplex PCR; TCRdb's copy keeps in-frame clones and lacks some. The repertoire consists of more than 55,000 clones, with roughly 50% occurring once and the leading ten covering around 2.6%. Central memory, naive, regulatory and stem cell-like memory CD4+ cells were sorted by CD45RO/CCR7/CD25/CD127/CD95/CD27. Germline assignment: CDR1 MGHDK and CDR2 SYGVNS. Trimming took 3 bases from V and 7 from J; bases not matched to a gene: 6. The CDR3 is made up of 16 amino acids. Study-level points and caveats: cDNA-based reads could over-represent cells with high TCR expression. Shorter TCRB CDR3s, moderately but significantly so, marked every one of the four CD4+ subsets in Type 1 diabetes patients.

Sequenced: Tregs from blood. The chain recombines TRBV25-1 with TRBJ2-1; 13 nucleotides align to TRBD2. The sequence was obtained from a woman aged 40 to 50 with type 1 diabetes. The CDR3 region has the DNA TGTGCCAGCAGTGAGTTTCGACTAGCGGGAGGAAATGAGCAGTTCTTC. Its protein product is CASSEFRLAGGNEQFF.